This T cell receptor (beta chain) emerged from a study of siplizumab effects on memory and regulatory T cells. Libraries were prepared by immunoSEQ multiplex PCR; TCRdb keeps only in-frame clonotypes and omits some of them. The sample lists more than 50,000 clones; 85% to 95% were seen once. General study results and limits: Alloreactive clones mapping to unstimulated subsets formed only a minor fraction. Memory cells that were CD4+ and unstimulated gave rise to alloreactive sequences, which siplizumab significantly reduced. Mean Treg-derived proportions of mappable alloreactive CD4+ clones were around 72% for siplizumab and approximately 25% for controls.

V lost 7 bases, J lost 5 bases, and 22 bases lay in between. Germline assignment: CDR1 SGDLS and CDR2 YYNGEE. This CDR3 is built from 17 residues. With respect to this clone: Antigen: not known.

The clonotype comes from a human donor in good health. Sequencing was done on a sample of CD8+ T cells sorted from blood. V gene TRBV9 combines with J gene TRBJ2-6; possibly TRBD2 for D (5 bases). The CDR3 loop is CASVRELKQSRANVLTF. CDR3 nucleotides: TGTGCCAGCGTGAGGGAACTCAAACAAAGTCGGGCCAACGTCCTGACTTTC.